The source of this T cell receptor beta chain is a study of graft-versus-host responses after intestinal transplantation. TCRdb's table, derived via immunoSEQ multiplex PCR, lists solely in-frame clones and lacks some. The sample includes over 20,000 clones, 40% to 55% of them seen just once. Study-wide results and caveats: Circulating GvH clones peaking coincided with falling HvG clones soon after transplant.

CDR3 length equals 13 residues. Germline CDR1 reads ENHRY; CDR2 reads SYGVKD. Trimming removed 3 bases from V and 6 bases from J, with 9 bases in between. The chain couples TRBV10-3 to TRBJ2-1; D may be TRBD2 (6 bases). Sequences were derived from alloreactive CD4+ T cells from a mixed lymphocyte reaction culture, sampled before intestinal transplant. This sample's subset: CFSE-low proliferating T cells sorted from roughly 6-day pre-transplant mixed lymphocyte reaction (GvH or HvG direction). The TCR comes from a human patient who received an intestinal transplant. The CDR3 sequence is CAISDQRANEQFF. CDR3 in DNA: TGTGCCATCAGTGACCAGCGGGCCAATGAGCAGTTCTTC.